The 11 T cell receptor beta chains reported below all come from one sample, sequenced in a study of vaccination and CD4 T cells after COVID-19. Indicated treatment: approximately nine-day PBMC culture with coronavirus spike peptide pools or control peptides (ViraFEST assay). For these TCRs, the target antigens are not known. With the Oncomine TCR Beta short-read assay, DNA from cultured CD4+ T cells was sequenced. TCRdb itself ran the PCR reads through MiXCR, one entry per CDR3 protein. Of several thousand distinct CDR3 sequences listed, approximately 16% are singletons. The specimen was CD4+ T cells from blood, cultured in vitro. The receptors here all came from a human donor who had recovered from COVID-19.

This clonotype was detected only a few times. The chain uses TRBV12-3 or TRBV12-4 and TRBJ1-5; D is unresolved. V lost 1 base and J 6 bases, leaving 13 bases between the germline ends. This CDR3 has 15 amino acids. The CDR3 sequence is CASSLVGSPPQPQHF. As DNA, the CDR3 is TGTGCCAGCAGTTTAGTCGGGTCACCCCCTCAGCCCCAGCATTTT.

This clonotype has only a few counts. V and J are TRBV12-3 or TRBV12-4 and TRBJ2-3; 8 positions match TRBD2. The CDR3 is made up of 16 amino acids. After removal of 1 base from V and 2 bases from J, the junction contained 5 bases not matched to a gene. CDR3 region: CASSLGQRGSTDTQYF. Written as DNA, the CDR3 is TGTGCCAGCAGTTTAGGCCAGCGGGGGTCCACAGATACGCAGTATTTT.

J is TRBJ1-1 and V is TRBV5-4; D remains ambiguous. The CDR3 spans 13 residues. In germline, CDR1 is SGHNT, CDR2 YYREEE (reference sequence). The V and J ends lost 5 bases and 0 bases respectively, with 8 bases between them. The CDR3 is CASSADMNTEAFF. CDR3 nucleotide sequence: TGTGCCAGCAGTGCTGATATGAACACTGAAGCTTTCTTT.

This clonotype is large in the sample. V is TRBV19 and J is TRBJ2-2; D is unclear. There are 15 residues in the CDR3. Germline V gene data show CDR1 as LNHDA and CDR2 as SQIVND (reference sequence). The V and J ends lost 2 bases and 5 bases respectively, with 12 bases between them. The CDR3 DNA reads as TGTGCCAGTAGTATAAACGAAGCAGTAACCGGGGAGCTGTTTTTT. Amino acid sequence: CASSINEAVTGELFF.

This chain uses TRBV12-5 with TRBJ2-5; D is perhaps TRBD2 (7 bases). The CDR3 covers 14 residues. With 5 bases removed from V and 2 bases from J, the gap between germline ends came to 12 bases. The germline V gene has CDR1 LGHNT and CDR2 FRNRAP. The CDR3 loop reads CASGGEGGQETQYF. The CDR3 DNA reads TGTGCTAGTGGTGGCGAGGGGGGGCAAGAGACCCAGTACTTC.

This clonotype was detected only a few times. The chain has TRBV15 and TRBJ2-3; D is tentatively TRBD1 or TRBD2 (5 bases each). Germline V lookup: CDR1 LNHNV, CDR2 YYDKDF (reference sequence). The CDR3 extends over 17 amino acids. Deletions cut 0 bases from V and 0 bases from J, with 13 bases between. The CDR3 loop reads CATSRDLVGESTDTQYF. The CDR3 DNA is TGTGCCACCAGCAGAGATCTGGTGGGGGAGAGCACAGATACGCAGTATTTT.

Within the sample, this clonotype is medium-sized. The chain is built from TRBV19 and TRBJ1-5; possible D gene TRBD1, 5 bases. The CDR3 has 14 residues. Germline assignment: CDR1 LNHDA and CDR2 SQIVND (reference sequence). V dropped 5 bases and J dropped 4 bases, with 12 bases sitting between them. In nucleotides, the CDR3 is TGTGCCAGTAGTTACAGGCCGGGTAATCAGCCCCAGCATTTT. Residues: CASSYRPGNQPQHF.

By frequency in the sample, this clonotype is medium-sized. The rearrangement joins TRBV20-1 to TRBJ2-3; 10 bases are shared with TRBD2. The CDR3 covers 12 residues. The ends lost 5 bases at V and 10 bases at J; junction bases unmatched: 6. Germline V gene lookup returns CDR1 DFQATT and CDR2 SNEGSKA (reference sequence). CDR3 in DNA: TGCAGTGCTTCGGGACTAGCGCATTCGCAGTATTTT. This translates into CSASGLAHSQYF.

Sample share makes this clonotype medium-sized. The genes are TRBV6-1 and TRBJ2-3, with D tentatively TRBD2 (6 bases). Trimming shortened V by 7 bases and J by 3 bases, and 17 bases separated the two germline ends. This CDR3 spans 15 amino acids. The germline gives CDR1 MNHNS, CDR2 SASEGT. The CDR3 nucleotides are TGTGCCAGCACCAGTCCTAGCGACGGGACAGATACGCAGTATTTT. Translation: CASTSPSDGTDTQYF.

The chain combines TRBV5-1 with TRBJ1-2; TRBD1 matches at 7 bases. The V segment lost 4 bases and the J segment 4 bases; nucleotides outside the gene matches: 4. CDR1 is SGHRS and CDR2 is YFSETQ in the germline V gene. The CDR3 has 13 residues. The CDR3 DNA is TGCGCCAGCAGCCCCGACAGGGTCTATGGCTACACCTTC. Translating gives CASSPDRVYGYTF.

By frequency in the sample, this clonotype is medium-sized (0.01 to 0.1%). The V gene is TRBV12-3 or TRBV12-4, the J gene TRBJ1-6; D remains ambiguous. The germline V and J ends were trimmed by 3 bases and 5 bases, with 8 bases remaining between them. The CDR3 length is 14 residues. The CDR3 here is CASSLTRDNSPLHF. The CDR3 DNA sequence: TGTGCCAGCAGTTTGACGAGGGATAATTCACCCCTCCACTTT.